This T cell receptor beta chain was captured by sequencing in a study of control samples from healthy donors and cancer patients. Libraries were prepared by immunoSEQ multiplex PCR; TCRdb keeps only in-frame clonotypes and omits some of them. The sample has over 150,000 clones; around 91% are singletons. Per germline, CDR1 SGHDT and CDR2 YYEEEE. There are 12 residues in the CDR3. Trimming stripped 5 bases from V and 4 bases from J, with 9 bases between. This chain links TRBV5-6 with TRBJ1-2; no clear D. The source is a woman aged 45-59 years in good health. The sample taken for sequencing was blood. CDR3 in amino acids: CASSRRGYGYTF. Here the CDR3 DNA reads TGTGCCAGCAGTCGGCGAGGCTATGGCTACACCTTC.